The clone carrying this TCR beta chain showed up many times. Since all of the isolated RNA was reverse transcribed, expressed TCRB transcripts were what got sequenced. Assay used: immunoSEQ multiplex PCR; TCRdb lists only in-frame clones, some missing. Counted here are about 290,000 clones, under 8.5% occurring once; the ten biggest clones make up 1%. This sample is drawn from a study of beta chain features in type 1 diabetes. V was pared by 8 bases and J by 0 bases, with 15 bases between. Germline V gives CDR1 LNHDA, CDR2 SQIVND (reference sequence). This CDR3 spans 15 amino acids. Sequenced sample: central memory CD4+ T cells from blood. The chain couples TRBV19 to TRBJ2-3; possibly TRBD2 for D (6 bases). The sequence derives from a young woman in good health. The CDR3 coding sequence is TGTGCCAGTGAGAACGGGGGAGTCAGCACAGATACGCAGTATTTT. This sequence encodes CASENGGVSTDTQYF.